One and the same sample provided the 19 T cell receptor beta chains below, sequenced in a study of T cell repertoires in cytomegalovirus infection (dated by TCRdb to about 2019). Sequencing relied on an Illumina HiSeq 1500. TCRdb itself trimmed the public reads at Q25 with fastp, ran MiXCR and retained productive beta chains. Every CDR3 protein is listed once, alongside the most common genes and DNA of its rows. The sample table contains 170,000 or so distinct CDR3 sequences; only one count was recorded for roughly 14% of them. Clones ranked in the top ten supply 27% of the sample. Input material: PBMCs. These receptors originate from a human donor in good health (CMV status not recorded). Some clones in this sample may be carry-over from other donors' samples.

The genes are TRBV20-1 and TRBJ2-7; 7 bases are a match to TRBD1. Losses at the gene ends were 4 bases for V and 7 bases for J; bases not matched to a gene: 4. In germline, CDR1 is DFQATT, CDR2 SNEGSKA (reference sequence). The CDR3 runs 11 residues. The CDR3 protein is CSATGTAEQYF. For the CDR3, the DNA is TGCAGTGCTACCGGGACAGCTGAGCAGTACTTC.

The rearrangement uses TRBV20-1 and TRBJ2-1; D is ambiguous. The CDR3 runs 13 residues. V gave up 2 bases and J gave up 16 bases, with 21 bases separating them. Germline CDR1 DFQATT, CDR2 SNEGSKA (reference sequence). CDR3 nucleotides: TGCAGTGCTAGAATCGACGGCCGGCCGAGCAATTTCTTC. Encoded protein: CSARIDGRPSNFF.

This clonotype was picked up a small number of times. The chain is built from TRBV20-1 and TRBJ2-1; TRBD2 matches 9 bases. This CDR3 region has 15 residues. Unmatched junction bases numbered 12, after V lost 5 bases and J lost 7 bases. Germline CDR1 reads DFQATT; CDR2 reads SNEGSKA (reference sequence). The CDR3 nucleotides are TGCAGTGCTGGAAAATCGGGACTAGCCTTGAATGAGCAGTTCTTC. Translated: CSAGKSGLALNEQFF.

With regard to this clonotype: Just one base apart from a much larger clone, this may be a read error. V is TRBV27 and J is TRBJ2-3; weak D call: TRBD1 (6 bases). The CDR3 contains 16 residues. Germline CDR1 is MNHEY and CDR2 is SMNVEV (reference sequence). V was cut by 5 bases and J by 6 bases, with 21 bases left in between. The CDR3 sequence is CASSLHGVLGADTQYF. The CDR3 DNA is TGTGCCAGCAGTCTTCACGGGGTCTTGGGGGCGGATACGCAGTATTTT.

The sample holds a few counts of this clonotype. The V gene is TRBV12-5, the J gene TRBJ1-1; no clear D gene. Germline V gene data show CDR1 as LGHNT and CDR2 as FRNRAP. V lost 5 bases and J lost 14, with 12 bases in between. The CDR3 runs 10 residues. The CDR3 DNA is TGTGCTAGTGGTGGGATCTCCAGCTTCTTT. Translating gives CASGGISSFF.

V and J are TRBV7-9 and TRBJ1-1; TRBD1 is a possible D gene (5 bases). Germline V gene sequence: CDR1 SEHNR, CDR2 FQNEAQ (reference sequence). V was pared by 10 bases and J by 4 bases, with 19 bases between. The CDR3 is 14 amino acids. The CDR3 sequence: CATSRPWGITEAFF. The CDR3 coding sequence is TGTGCCACCTCCAGGCCTTGGGGGATCACTGAAGCTTTCTTT.

This clonotype appeared a few times. This chain uses TRBV11-2 with TRBJ2-2; D gene uncertain. Germline-derived CDR1 and CDR2 are SGHAT and FQNNGV. The V end was cut by 0 bases, the J end by 5 bases, with 7 bases between. The CDR3 loop spans 14 amino acids. This CDR3 reads CASSLDRSTGELFF. The CDR3, as DNA: TGTGCCAGCAGCTTAGATAGAAGTACCGGGGAGCTGTTTTTT. The whole variable domain, filled in from reference TRBV11-2 and TRBJ2-2, reads EAGVAQSPRYKIIEKRQSVAFWCNPISGHATLYWYQQILGQGPKLLIQFQNNGVVDDSQLPKDRFSAERLKGVDSTLKIQPAKLEDSAVYLCASSLDRSTGELFFGEGSRLTVL.

This sequence joins TRBV6-4 and TRBJ2-1; 8 bases are a match to TRBD2. V trimming: 2 bases; J trimming: 7 bases; junction bases outside the gene matches: 1. There are 13 residues in the CDR3. CDR1 and CDR2 (germline): MRHNA, SNTAGT. The CDR3 reads CASSDPGGNEQFF. DNA of the CDR3: TGTGCCAGCAGTGACCCGGGAGGGAATGAGCAGTTCTTC.

This clonotype was seen once. The V and J genes are TRBV2 and TRBJ1-5; possibly TRBD1 for D (5 bases). CDR1 is SNHLY and CDR2 is FYNNEI in the germline V gene. The V end was cut by 7 bases, the J end by 6 bases, with 13 bases between. The CDR3 spans 13 residues. CDR3 in amino acids: CASKAQGTQPQHF. The CDR3 DNA sequence: TGTGCCAGCAAGGCGCAGGGCACTCAGCCCCAGCATTTT.

This clonotype came up a few times. The rearrangement joins TRBV14 to TRBJ1-1, with a weak D call TRBD1 (5 bases). The germline V gene has CDR1 SGHDN and CDR2 FVKESK. The CDR3 has 15 residues. Trimming cost V 0 bases and J 4 bases, with 12 bases left between them. The CDR3, as DNA: TGTGCCAGCAGCCAAGAAAGGGGCCTGGGCACTGAAGCTTTCTTT. Its translation: CASSQERGLGTEAFF.

This clonotype was observed a few times. The chain couples TRBV12-3 or TRBV12-4 to TRBJ1-6; D not certain. The CDR3 runs to 15 residues. V was pared by 1 base and J by 7 bases, with 11 bases between. This chain's CDR3 is CASSLGGYPNSPLHF. DNA of the CDR3: TGTGCCAGCAGTTTAGGAGGGTACCCAAATTCACCCCTCCACTTT.

This clonotype was found many times. CDR3 DNA: TGTGCCAGCAGCTTAGTCTTGCGTGCCAGTAAAGAGACCCAGTACTTC. Translation: CASSLVLRASKETQYF. The chain uses TRBV11-3 and TRBJ2-5; D remains unclear. The germline gives CDR1 SGHNT, CDR2 YENEEA. The ends were cut back, 1 base at V and 3 bases at J, with 15 bases in the middle. The CDR3 has 16 amino acids. The full variable domain, with the rest looked up from reference TRBV11-3 and TRBJ2-5, is EAGVVQSPRYKIIEKKQPVAFWCNPISGHNTLYWYLQNLGQGPELLIRYENEEAVDDSQLPKDRFSAERLKGVDSTLKIQPAELGDSAVYLCASSLVLRASKETQYFGPGTRLLVL.

The chain couples TRBV29-1 to TRBJ2-1; 11 bases map to TRBD2. J gave up 9 bases and V 5 bases, and 6 bases lay outside the gene matches. The CDR3 loop spans 13 amino acids. Looked up from germline, CDR1 is SQVTM and CDR2 is ANQGSEA. The CDR3 sequence is CSVPRLAGSEQFF. As DNA, the CDR3 is TGCAGCGTTCCAAGACTAGCGGGAAGTGAGCAGTTCTTC.

Many counts were recorded for this clonotype. V and J are TRBV7-2 and TRBJ1-2; the D gene is possibly TRBD1 (5 bases). Germline V CDR1 and CDR2: SGHTA, FQGNSA. The CDR3 extends over 15 amino acids. V was cut by 4 bases and J by 6 bases, with 18 bases left in between. In nucleotides, the CDR3 is TGTGCCAGCAGCTCGCCTCGGGGGTTCATCGATGGCTACACCTTC. Its translation: CASSSPRGFIDGYTF.

This clonotype was picked up many times. This sequence joins TRBV7-9 and TRBJ2-7; 12 nucleotides line up with TRBD2. This CDR3 has 17 residues. With V trimmed by 4 bases and J by 0 bases, 7 bases remained unmatched. Germline CDR1 is SEHNR and CDR2 is FQNEAQ (reference sequence). The CDR3: CASSSGLAGYSSYEQYF. CDR3 nucleotide sequence: TGTGCCAGCAGCTCCGGACTAGCGGGATATAGCTCCTACGAGCAGTACTTC.

This clonotype was seen only a few times. The rearrangement uses TRBV19 and TRBJ1-5; 9 bases line up with TRBD1. The CDR3 totals 15 residues. V was pared by 8 bases and J by 1 base, with 6 bases of the junction left unmatched. CDR1 and CDR2 (germline): LNHDA, SQIVND (reference sequence). CDR3 sequence reads: CASGRDRASNQPQHF. The CDR3 DNA reads TGTGCCAGTGGAAGGGACAGGGCCAGCAATCAGCCCCAGCATTTT.

In its sample, this clonotype was seen many times. The V and J genes are TRBV7-2 and TRBJ1-6; TRBD1 agrees at 10 bases. This CDR3 is built from 14 residues. V shed 1 base and J 13 bases; nucleotides not matched to a gene: 4. Germline-derived CDR1 and CDR2 are SGHTA and FQGNSA. The DNA of the CDR3 is TGTGCCAGCAGCTTAGGACAGGGGGCCTATCCCCTCCACTTT. Its protein is CASSLGQGAYPLHF.

This clonotype was detected ten times or more. Relative to the germline gene, one junction end is altered; a read error may explain this. This chain connects TRBV5-1 to TRBJ1-5; D is ambiguous. This CDR3 has 15 amino acids. Per germline, CDR1 SGHRS and CDR2 YFSETQ. CDR3 residues: CASSLEGGSNQPQHF. The CDR3 DNA reads as TGTGCCAGCAGCTTAGAGGGCGGAAGCAATCAGCCCCAGCATTTT.

This clonotype was counted a few times. This chain connects TRBV11-2 to TRBJ2-2, with TRBD2 as a possible D gene (5 bases). The CDR3 consists of 15 residues. Germline assignment: CDR1 SGHAT and CDR2 FQNNGV. V lost 6 bases to trimming and J lost 2 bases, with 13 bases between them. CDR3 sequence: CASRVKGENTGELFF. The DNA of the CDR3 is TGTGCCAGCAGAGTGAAGGGAGAAAACACCGGGGAGCTGTTTTTT.